These 4 T cell receptor beta chains were sequenced from one sample in a study of T cell changes during pregnancy in multiple sclerosis. TCRdb's copy holds only in-frame clones and misses some; the assay was immunoSEQ multiplex PCR. The sample lists roughly 65,000 clones, 90% to 95% occurring once. The specimen was peripheral blood, collected in the third trimester of pregnancy. The receptors were sampled from a female donor in good health, enrolled as a control in a pregnancy study.

The V and J genes are TRBV29-1 and TRBJ2-5; 9 nucleotides line up with TRBD1. J gave up 2 bases and V 7 bases, and 11 bases lay outside the gene matches. This CDR3 is built from 15 residues. Germline CDR1 SQVTM, CDR2 ANQGSEA. CDR3 DNA sequence: TGCAGCGCCTACTCCCCGGGACAGGGACAAGAGACCCAGTACTTC. Translating gives CSAYSPGQGQETQYF.

The V gene is TRBV4-3, the J gene TRBJ1-6; 9 bases fit TRBD1. V trimming: 0 bases; J trimming: 11 bases; junction bases outside the gene matches: 8. The CDR3 covers 16 residues. Germline CDR1 is LGHNA and CDR2 is YSLEER. CDR3 residues: CASSQDRDRVVAPLHF. The DNA of the CDR3 is TGCGCCAGCAGCCAAGATCGGGACAGGGTTGTGGCACCCCTCCACTTT.

This chain joins TRBV18 and TRBJ1-2, with 9 bases matching TRBD1. Trimming took 4 bases from V and 0 from J; bases not matched to a gene: 3. This CDR3 spans 15 amino acids. The V gene's germline CDR1 is KGHSH and CDR2 LQKENI. In nucleotides, the CDR3 is TGTGCCAGCTCACACGGGACAGGGACTAACTATGGCTACACCTTC. This codes for CASSHGTGTNYGYTF.

The chain carries TRBV9 and TRBJ2-1, with 9 positions matching TRBD2. The CDR3 runs to 14 residues. J lost 7 bases, V lost 3 bases, and 5 bases had no gene match. The germline gives CDR1 SGDLS, CDR2 YYNGEE. CDR3: CASSGGGALNEQFF. DNA of the CDR3: TGTGCCAGCAGCGGCGGGGGGGCCCTGAATGAGCAGTTCTTC.